The 29 T cell receptor beta chains in this list originate from one sample, sequenced in a study of circulating CD8 cells and anti-PD-1 response in melanoma. The QIAseq Immune Repertoire TCR panel built the libraries from approximately 15 ng of total RNA. A single record per CDR3 protein comes from TCRdb applying MiXCR to the reads. Found here are 450 to 550 distinct CDR3 sequences, 8% to 9.5% of them singletons; the top ten hold roughly a fifth. Live CD3+CD8+TCRalphabeta+ cells were sorted into four subsets by PD-1 and/or TIGIT. The sequences come from CD8+ T cells from PBMCs, collected at baseline or after one month of anti-PD-1 therapy (not recorded which). The receptors stem from a human donor with melanoma.

This clonotype is classed as medium-sized. CDR3 sequence: CASGLGRDSWYEQYF. The CDR3 coding sequence is TGCGCCAGCGGCCTAGGTCGGGACAGTTGGTACGAGCAGTACTTC. This rearrangement joins TRBV4-3 to TRBJ2-7; 7 nucleotides match TRBD1. The CDR3 loop spans 15 amino acids. With 8 bases clipped from V and 4 bases from J, the junction kept 14 bases outside the gene matches. The germline V gene encodes CDR1 LGHNA and CDR2 YSLEER.

By frequency in the sample, this clonotype is medium-sized. The chain carries TRBV19 and TRBJ1-1; D unclear. CDR1 is LNHDA, CDR2 SQIVND, per germline (reference sequence). With 5 bases removed from V and 2 bases from J, the gap between germline ends came to 15 bases. The CDR3 is 15 residues long. The CDR3 DNA reads TGTGCCAGTAGTCCCGACAACCGTCCCAACACTGAAGCTTTCTTT. Its translation is CASSPDNRPNTEAFF.

By sample share, this clonotype is large. The V and J genes are TRBV29-1 and TRBJ2-7; D is unclear. The V and J ends lost 6 bases and 6 bases respectively, with 12 bases between them. The CDR3 has 11 residues. Looked up from germline, CDR1 is SQVTM and CDR2 is ANQGSEA. The chain's CDR3 is CSVGLSIEQYF. The DNA for the CDR3 is TGCAGCGTCGGCCTTTCTATCGAGCAGTACTTC.

This clonotype ranks as large. The chain is built from TRBV7-2 and TRBJ2-4; 7 bases map to TRBD2. J lost 8 bases, V lost 5 bases, and 12 bases had no gene match. CDR1 and CDR2 from the germline V gene are SGHTA and FQGNSA. This CDR3 has 15 residues. For the CDR3, the DNA is TGTGCCAGCAGCCAACCCAATAGCGGGCGGGACATTCAGTACTTC. Protein: CASSQPNSGRDIQYF.

This chain connects TRBV5-4 to TRBJ2-2; D gene uncertain. This CDR3 contains 12 residues. Germline V lookup: CDR1 SGHNT, CDR2 YYREEE (reference sequence). The germline V and J ends were trimmed by 4 bases and 4 bases, with 5 bases remaining between them. The CDR3: CASSETTGELFF. As DNA, the CDR3 is TGTGCCAGCAGCGAAACCACCGGGGAGCTGTTTTTT.

This clonotype ranks as large. The gene calls are TRBV7-3 and TRBJ2-3, with a possible D match to TRBD2 (6 bases). This CDR3 has 15 residues. Per the germline V gene, CDR1 is SGHTA and CDR2 is FQGTGA. Trimming left V 4 bases short and J 4 bases short, with 15 bases between. CDR3 in DNA: TGTGCCAGCAGCTCCTCACTAGCTCCGCCAGATACGCAGTATTTT. Translating it yields CASSSSLAPPDTQYF. Together with reference TRBV7-3 and TRBJ2-3, the CDR3 gives the full variable domain: GAGVSQTPSNKVTEKGKYVELRCDPISGHTALYWYRQSLGQGPEFLIYFQGTGAADDSGLPNDRFFAVRPEGSVSTLKIQRTERGDSAVYLCASSSSLAPPDTQYFGPGTRLTVL.

This clonotype is labeled as large. This chain uses TRBV29-1 with TRBJ2-1; D remains unclear. The germline V and J ends were trimmed by 0 bases and 10 bases, with 7 bases remaining between them. The CDR3 has 11 amino acids. Germline-derived CDR1 and CDR2 are SQVTM and ANQGSEA. CDR3 residues: CSVEEPAEQFF. The CDR3, as DNA: TGCAGCGTTGAAGAGCCGGCAGAGCAGTTCTTC.

This clonotype is large by share. The chain employs TRBV7-2 and TRBJ2-7, with D tentatively TRBD1 or TRBD2 (5 bases each). V was pared by 4 bases and J by 7 bases, with 17 bases between. CDR3 size: 14 residues. Germline CDR1 reads SGHTA; CDR2 reads FQGNSA. CDR3 in amino acids: CASSSSGLPGEQYF. CDR3 nucleotide sequence: TGTGCCAGCAGCTCCTCGGGGCTCCCGGGGGAGCAGTACTTC.

This clonotype is categorized as large. The J gene is TRBJ2-1, the V gene TRBV28; D is perhaps TRBD2 (6 bases). With 7 bases removed from V and 14 bases from J, the gap between germline ends came to 21 bases. CDR1 MDHEN and CDR2 SYDVKM come from the germline V gene. This CDR3 has 13 residues. The CDR3 DNA follows: TGTGCCAGCACCATCGGCCAGCGGGTTCCGAAGTTCTTC. Amino acid sequence: CASTIGQRVPKFF.

Concerning this clonotype: Mismatch with germline at one junction end may stem from a read error. The chain links TRBV9 to TRBJ2-1; 7 positions match TRBD2. The CDR3 is 12 residues long. Germline CDR1 SGDLS, CDR2 YYNGEE. CDR3 DNA: TGTGCCAGCGGCGAGACGCTAGCGGAGCAGTTCTTT. Its translation: CASGETLAEQFF.

This clonotype is classed as large. The V and J genes are TRBV25-1 and TRBJ1-4, with TRBD1 as a possible D gene (6 bases). The CDR3 runs to 15 residues. The V end was cut by 4 bases, the J end by 8 bases, with 17 bases between. CDR1 and CDR2 (germline): MGHDK, SYGVNS. The CDR3 is CASSAAPRGAEKLFF. The DNA of the CDR3 is TGTGCCAGCAGTGCTGCCCCGCGGGGGGCGGAAAAACTGTTTTTT.

In this sample, this clonotype is medium-sized. The chain links TRBV19 to TRBJ2-1, with D perhaps matching TRBD2 (5 bases). The length of the CDR3 is 15 residues. V lost 3 bases to trimming and J lost 7 bases, with 16 bases between them. CDR1 LNHDA and CDR2 SQIVND come from the germline V gene (reference sequence). Here the CDR3 reads CASSIRARDPNEQFF. CDR3 in DNA: TGTGCCAGTAGTATCCGGGCCCGGGATCCGAATGAGCAGTTCTTC.

In this sample, this clonotype is medium-sized. Given a much more abundant clone one base away, this may be a read error. V usage is TRBV19 and J usage is TRBJ2-1, with TRBD1 as a possible D gene (5 bases). The CDR3 covers 14 residues. CDR1 is LNHDA and CDR2 is SQIVND in the germline V gene (reference sequence). As DNA, the CDR3 is TGTGTCAGTAGTATCCAGGGCCCCTACAATGAGCAGTTCTTC. Translation: CVSSIQGPYNEQFF.

By sample fraction, this clonotype is large. J is TRBJ2-7 and V is TRBV29-1; the match to TRBD2 covers 9 bases. The CDR3 covers 15 residues. The germline V gene has CDR1 SQVTM and CDR2 ANQGSEA. Here the CDR3 DNA reads TGCACCACCCGCGGGGCTAGCGGGACCTTATACGAGCAGTACTTC. It specifies CTTRGASGTLYEQYF.

This clonotype is deemed medium-sized. The chain couples TRBV19 to TRBJ1-3, with a weak D call TRBD1 (5 bases). This CDR3 has 14 amino acids. The germline gives CDR1 LNHDA, CDR2 SQIVND (reference sequence). Trimming took off 4 bases at V and 3 bases at J, with 10 bases between the two ends. The CDR3 DNA is TGTGCCAGTAGTACCGGGACGGATGGAAACACCATATATTTT. It translates to CASSTGTDGNTIYF.

By share of the sample, this clonotype is large. The rearrangement joins TRBV19 to TRBJ2-2, with 13 bases fitting TRBD2. V lost 7 bases and J lost 6; bases outside the gene matches: 20. Looked up from germline, CDR1 is LNHDA and CDR2 is SQIVND (reference sequence). The CDR3 totals 20 residues. The CDR3 region has the DNA TGTGCCAGTAAGAGAAACCCACTAGCGGGAGGGCCTAGAGAATCCGGGGAGCTGTTTTTT. Translated, it gives CASKRNPLAGGPRESGELFF.

This clonotype is large in the sample. J is TRBJ2-2 and V is TRBV28; 11 nucleotides line up with TRBD2. Looked up from germline, CDR1 is MDHEN and CDR2 is SYDVKM. J gave up 5 bases and V 2 bases, and 1 base lay outside the gene matches. The CDR3 has 15 residues. DNA for the CDR3: TGTGCCAGCAGTTTAACTAGCGGGAGTACCGGGGAGCTGTTTTTT. It specifies CASSLTSGSTGELFF.

Judged by abundance, this clonotype is large. The CDR3 loop reads CASDPGFGTDTQYF. CDR3 DNA: TGTGCCAGTGACCCGGGATTCGGCACAGATACGCAGTATTTT. The chain carries TRBV28 and TRBJ2-3; D is perhaps TRBD2 (5 bases). The V gene lost 9 bases and the J gene lost 1 base, with 14 bases spanning the gap. Germline lookup yields CDR1 MDHEN and CDR2 SYDVKM. The CDR3 runs 14 residues.

This clonotype is medium-sized within its sample. V is TRBV12-3 or TRBV12-4 and J is TRBJ2-7, with 9 bases fitting TRBD2. After removal of 3 bases from V and 3 bases from J, the junction contained 3 bases not matched to a gene. This CDR3 is built from 14 residues. The CDR3 protein is CASSLVAGVYEQYF. CDR3 DNA: TGTGCCAGCAGTTTGGTAGCGGGGGTCTACGAGCAGTACTTC.

This clonotype is large (0.1 to 1%) in the sample. This sequence joins TRBV28 and TRBJ2-7, with D possibly being TRBD2 (5 bases). Trimming removed 5 bases from V and 4 bases from J, with 9 bases in between. The CDR3 is made up of 12 amino acids. Germline-derived CDR1 and CDR2 are MDHEN and SYDVKM. The CDR3 DNA follows: TGTGCCAGCAGTCCCCGGAGGTACGAGCAGTACTTC. Its protein is CASSPRRYEQYF.

Judged by abundance, this clonotype is large. The chain has TRBV19 and TRBJ2-7; 8 positions match TRBD2. The germline V gene has CDR1 LNHDA and CDR2 SQIVND (reference sequence). V was clipped by 6 bases and J by 3 bases; unmatched bases: 10. The CDR3 contains 15 residues. The CDR3 protein is CASSIRGGGNYEQYF. The CDR3 DNA reads as TGTGCCAGTAGCATCAGGGGCGGGGGGAACTACGAGCAGTACTTC.

This clonotype is medium-sized in the sample. V usage is TRBV7-3 and J usage is TRBJ2-7; 9 positions match TRBD1. V was clipped by 1 base and J by 6 bases; unmatched bases: 4. Germline assignment: CDR1 SGHTA and CDR2 FQGTGA. CDR3 size: 14 residues. This CDR3 is CASSLKTGGAEQYF. The CDR3 DNA reads TGTGCCAGCAGCTTAAAGACAGGGGGGGCCGAGCAGTACTTC.

Within the sample, this clonotype is large. This rearrangement joins TRBV20-1 to TRBJ2-3; D gene unclear. The germline V gene has CDR1 DFQATT and CDR2 SNEGSKA (reference sequence). V was clipped by 0 bases and J by 2 bases, with 18 bases between them. The CDR3 length is 17 residues. The CDR3 coding sequence is TGCAGTGCTAGAGATCTCTCTGAACTACCATACACAGATACGCAGTATTTT. This translates into CSARDLSELPYTDTQYF.

This clonotype ranks as large. The gene calls are TRBV12-3 or TRBV12-4 and TRBJ2-2; 10 positions match TRBD1. There are 16 residues in the CDR3. Trimming at V came to 6 bases and at J to 4 bases, leaving 8 bases not matched to a gene. The CDR3 sequence: CASRPPGQGSTGELFF. CDR3 sequence (DNA): TGTGCCAGCAGACCCCCGGGACAGGGGAGCACCGGGGAGCTGTTTTTT.

By frequency in the sample, this clonotype is large. The V and J genes are TRBV5-4 and TRBJ2-3; D is uncertain. The CDR3 spans 16 residues. Trimming shortened V by 5 bases and J by 4 bases, and 20 bases separated the two germline ends. Germline CDR1 is SGHNT and CDR2 is YYREEE (reference sequence). CDR3 loop: CASRPGGFPSADTQYF. Here the CDR3 DNA reads TGTGCCAGCAGACCCGGTGGTTTTCCCAGCGCAGATACGCAGTATTTT.

Within the sample, this clonotype is medium-sized. The V call is TRBV7-2, the J call TRBJ2-5, with a possible D match to TRBD2 (5 bases). The CDR3 has 14 amino acids. Between the trimmed V and J ends, which lost 1 base and 5 bases, there was a span of 11 bases. Per germline, CDR1 SGHTA and CDR2 FQGNSA. CDR3 loop: CASSLESPGETQYF. In nucleotides, the CDR3 is TGTGCCAGCAGCTTAGAAAGCCCGGGGGAGACCCAGTACTTC.

About this clonotype: The conserved final phenylalanine or tryptophan is absent from the CDR3, which likely points to a read error. This chain uses TRBV5-1 with TRBJ2-7; no definite D call. The CDR3 covers 12 residues. Trimming removed 4 bases at V and 2 bases at J, with 7 bases between. CDR1 and CDR2 from the germline V gene are SGHRS and YFSETQ. The CDR3 bases are TGCGCCAGCAGCGGGCTCACCTACGAGCAGTACCTC. Its translation is CASSGLTYEQYL.

This clonotype is large. The chain uses TRBV27 and TRBJ2-5; no clear D gene. CDR1 is MNHEY, CDR2 SMNVEV, per germline (reference sequence). This CDR3 is built from 14 residues. V lost 6 bases, J lost 1 base, and 12 bases lay in between. The CDR3 DNA is TGTGCCAGCAGCGTCTTGGGGTTCCAAGAGACCCAGTACTTC. This gives the protein CASSVLGFQETQYF.

This clonotype is large in the sample. The rearrangement uses TRBV20-1 and TRBJ2-2; 7 nucleotides match TRBD1. CDR3 size: 19 residues. Germline trimming cut 1 base from V and 0 bases from J; bases unmatched to any gene: 14. Germline-derived CDR1 and CDR2 are DFQATT and SNEGSKA (reference sequence). In nucleotides, the CDR3 is TGCAGTGCTAGAGCGTTTTTTGAAAGGACAGGCCCGAACACCGGGGAGCTGTTTTTT. It is translated as CSARAFFERTGPNTGELFF.